Below are 17 T cell receptor beta chains sequenced from a single sample in a study of identical twins. TCRdb used MiXCR to reprocess the 5' RACE reads, holding one entry per CDR3 protein. Here the sample spans roughly 770,000 distinct CDR3 sequences, roughly 20% being singletons. The same specimen was also included in a second study, on T cells expressing NK-cell markers.

The sequenced sample consisted of PBMCs. The receptors come from a woman aged 18-29 years in good health.

The chain joins TRBV5-1 to TRBJ2-1, with 8 bases aligning to TRBD2. V lost 6 bases to trimming and J lost 4 bases; unmatched junction nucleotides: 12. The CDR3 contains 16 residues. Germline values: CDR1 SGHRS, CDR2 YFSETQ. For the CDR3, the DNA is TGCGCCAGCACCGAAATGGGACTAGGGGGTTACAATGAGCAGTTCTTC. It translates to CASTEMGLGGYNEQFF.

This clonotype occurred a few times. The rearrangement joins TRBV12-3 or TRBV12-4 to TRBJ1-2; D gene unclear. Between the trimmed V and J ends, which lost 5 bases and 1 base, there was a span of 14 bases. The CDR3 runs to 15 residues. CDR3 region: CASSPRRTINYGYTF. The CDR3 DNA reads TGTGCCAGCAGTCCTCGGAGGACGATTAACTATGGCTACACCTTC.

In its sample, this clonotype was seen a few times. This chain links TRBV5-1 with TRBJ2-3; D possibly corresponds to TRBD2 (5 bases). Germline V gene sequence: CDR1 SGHRS, CDR2 YFSETQ. The CDR3 extends over 14 amino acids. V was shortened by 0 bases and J by 3 bases, with 8 bases between the two germline ends. The CDR3 region has the DNA TGCGCCAGCAGCTTGGGAGTAGCGACAGATACGCAGTATTTT. It yields the protein CASSLGVATDTQYF.

In this sample, this clonotype turned up a few times. This chain links TRBV9 with TRBJ2-3; D is perhaps TRBD1 or TRBD2 (7 bases each). Germline-derived CDR1 and CDR2 are SGDLS and YYNGEE. The germline V and J ends were trimmed by 0 bases and 5 bases, with 16 bases remaining between them. The length of the CDR3 is 16 residues. The DNA of the CDR3 is TGTGCCAGCAGCGTAGCCCCGACAGGGAGGGGAGATACGCAGTATTTT. This translates into CASSVAPTGRGDTQYF.

A few counts support this clonotype. The rearrangement uses TRBV7-2 and TRBJ2-5; D perhaps matches TRBD2 (5 bases). In germline, CDR1 is SGHTA, CDR2 FQGNSA. The CDR3 loop spans 13 amino acids. The V gene lost 8 bases and the J gene lost 7 bases, with 17 bases spanning the gap. CDR3 sequence (DNA): TGTGCCAGCCGAGGACCATTACTAGGGACCCAGTACTTC. Translating it yields CASRGPLLGTQYF.

In DNA, the CDR3 is TGCAGTGCTAGAGCGGTGGCTAGCGGATTCTCTGGGGCCAACGTCCTGACTTTC. This sequence encodes CSARAVASGFSGANVLTF. This chain connects TRBV20-1 to TRBJ2-6; 7 positions agree with TRBD2. CDR3 length equals 18 residues. V lost 1 base, J lost 0 bases, and 9 bases stayed unmatched. Germline CDR1 reads DFQATT; CDR2 reads SNEGSKA (reference sequence).

This clonotype turned up a few times. The rearrangement links TRBV9 to TRBJ2-7; 9 bases align to TRBD2. Unmatched junction bases numbered 6, after V lost 0 bases and J lost 5 bases. Germline CDR1 SGDLS, CDR2 YYNGEE. This CDR3 has 15 residues. CDR3 protein: CASSVVTSGIDEQYF. In DNA, the CDR3 is TGTGCCAGCAGCGTAGTGACTAGCGGCATAGACGAGCAGTACTTC.

This clonotype was seen more than once but under ten times. CDR3 amino acids: CASRPLGGSRGNEQFF. CDR3 DNA sequence: TGTGCCAGCAGACCCTTAGGGGGTTCACGCGGCAATGAGCAGTTCTTC. The V gene is TRBV27, the J gene TRBJ2-1; weak D call: TRBD1 (6 bases). This CDR3 contains 16 residues. CDR1 is MNHEY and CDR2 is SMNVEV in the germline V gene (reference sequence). The V end was cut by 6 bases, the J end by 6 bases, with 21 bases between.

This clonotype was seen a few times. This chain uses TRBV6-5 with TRBJ2-2; D perhaps matches TRBD2 (5 bases). Trimming removed 2 bases at V and 5 bases at J, with 6 bases between. The CDR3 extends over 13 amino acids. Germline values: CDR1 MNHEY, CDR2 SVGAGI. As DNA, the CDR3 is TGTGCCAGCAGTTACCCGGGAACCGGGGAGCTGTTTTTT. Its translation is CASSYPGTGELFF.

The sample holds a few counts of this clonotype. The chain combines TRBV6-1 with TRBJ2-7; 10 nucleotides line up with TRBD2. The germline V gene encodes CDR1 MNHNS and CDR2 SASEGT. The CDR3 is made up of 15 amino acids. With 1 base clipped from V and 3 bases from J, the junction kept 3 bases outside the gene matches. The CDR3 DNA sequence: TGTGCCAGCAGTGAAGGGACTAGCGGATACTACGAGCAGTACTTC. It yields the protein CASSEGTSGYYEQYF.

The sample holds a few counts of this clonotype. The J gene is TRBJ2-5, the V gene TRBV20-1; 8 positions agree with TRBD2. The CDR3 totals 13 residues. The germline V gene encodes CDR1 DFQATT and CDR2 SNEGSKA (reference sequence). V shed 6 bases and J 5 bases; nucleotides not matched to a gene: 8. This chain's CDR3 is CSAGRGGGETQYF. The CDR3 DNA follows: TGCAGTGCCGGACGGGGGGGAGGGGAGACCCAGTACTTC.

This clonotype was observed a handful of times. The chain uses TRBV20-1 and TRBJ2-3; possibly TRBD1 or TRBD2 for D (5 bases each). Germline V gives CDR1 DFQATT, CDR2 SNEGSKA (reference sequence). Trimming removed 0 bases at V and 1 base at J, with 14 bases between. This CDR3 has 16 residues. The DNA of the CDR3 is TGCAGTGCTAGAGATGAGGGGAATTATCGCACAGATACGCAGTATTTT. Translation: CSARDEGNYRTDTQYF.

This clonotype was picked up a small number of times. This rearrangement joins TRBV12-3 or TRBV12-4 to TRBJ1-1; D is unresolved. Trimming left V 3 bases short and J 4 bases short, with 12 bases between. This CDR3 has 14 amino acids. CDR3 nucleotide sequence: TGTGCCAGCAGTTTGAGGGAGGGTGGCACTGAAGCTTTCTTT. The encoded protein is CASSLREGGTEAFF.

The V and J genes are TRBV20-1 and TRBJ1-1; no reliable D call. CDR1 and CDR2 from the germline V gene are DFQATT and SNEGSKA (reference sequence). The CDR3 is 13 residues long. Trimming removed 3 bases at V and 0 bases at J, with 8 bases between. CDR3 nucleotide sequence: TGCAGTGCTAGTTTTTTCATGAACACTGAAGCTTTCTTT. Its translation: CSASFFMNTEAFF.

The V and J genes are TRBV7-2 and TRBJ1-5; D is possibly TRBD1 (5 bases). The germline V gene encodes CDR1 SGHTA and CDR2 FQGNSA. The CDR3 totals 16 residues. The V end was cut by 0 bases, the J end by 5 bases, with 14 bases between. CDR3 residues: CASSLAGTQGDQPQHF. The CDR3 DNA sequence: TGTGCCAGCAGCTTAGCGGGGACCCAAGGAGATCAGCCCCAGCATTTT.

The gene calls are TRBV7-2 and TRBJ1-2; D ambiguous. The germline V gene encodes CDR1 SGHTA and CDR2 FQGNSA. CDR3 length: 15 residues. V lost 4 bases and J 3 bases, leaving 15 bases between the germline ends. The CDR3 here is CASSWPGTADYGYTF. In DNA form, the CDR3 reads TGTGCCAGCAGCTGGCCCGGTACAGCTGACTATGGCTACACCTTC.

This clonotype was recorded a few times. The V and J genes are TRBV14 and TRBJ2-1, with 10 bases lining up with TRBD2. V was clipped by 4 bases and J by 2 bases; unmatched bases: 8. This CDR3 comprises 17 residues. Germline-derived CDR1 and CDR2 are SGHDN and FVKESK. The CDR3 DNA is TGTGCCAGCAGCCGACTAAGCGGGGGGGCCCCCTACAATGAGCAGTTCTTC. It is translated as CASSRLSGGAPYNEQFF.